The 21 T cell receptor beta chains presented below share a single source sample, sequenced in a study of tissue T cells after allogeneic stem cell transplantation. Assay used: immunoSEQ multiplex PCR; TCRdb lists only in-frame clones, some missing. The data contain tens of thousands of clones, around 63% of them singletons. What was sequenced was blood. These receptors came from a female BALB/c mouse in good health. MHC haplotype of the mouse line: H2-d.

On this clone itself: Mouse names are used for the genes. The read finishes 1 residue shy of the CDR3 end, and the germline J gene is used to complete it. The chain uses TRBV29 and TRBJ1-4; D remains unclear. Trimming left V 4 bases short and J 0 bases short, with 3 bases between. This CDR3 contains 13 residues. Per the germline V gene, CDR1 is MSHET and CDR2 is SYDVDS. The covered CDR3 bases are TGTGCTAGCAGTTCCCTTTCCAACGAAAGATTATTT. Protein sequence: CASSSLSNERLF. In full, the CDR3 is CASSSLSNERLFF.

Concerning this clone: Gene labels here are mouse ones. The CDR3 end falls 1 residue outside the read, so it is completed with the germline J gene. The chain couples TRBV5 to TRBJ2-1, with 7 bases aligning to TRBD1. Germline V gives CDR1 LGHNA, CDR2 YNLKQL (reference sequence). Trimming at V came to 4 bases and at J to 2 bases, leaving 5 bases not matched to a gene. This CDR3 is built from 15 residues. The covered CDR3 bases are TGTGCCAGCAGCCGCACAGGGGCGGACTATGCTGAGCAGTTC. It codes for CASSRTGADYAEQF. The whole CDR3 sequence is CASSRTGADYAEQFF.

On this clone: Gene names and germline match the mouse. The read terminates 1 residue before the CDR3 end, so the remaining end is supplied by the germline J gene. J is TRBJ2-2 and V is TRBV2, with 10 bases matching TRBD2. After removal of 1 base from V and 4 bases from J, the junction contained 0 bases not matched to a gene. The germline V gene encodes CDR1 LGHNA and CDR2 YSYQKL. The CDR3 has 15 amino acids. The DNA read from the CDR3 is TGTGCCAGCAGCCAAGGGACTGGGGGCACCGGGCAGCTCTAC. It translates to CASSQGTGGTGQLY. The full CDR3 is CASSQGTGGTGQLYF.

With regard to this clone: Each gene name is a mouse one. The read falls 1 residue short of the CDR3 end, and the missing part is taken from the germline J gene. The chain employs TRBV29 and TRBJ2-4, with D unresolved. The CDR3 totals 13 residues. Germline loops: CDR1 MSHET, CDR2 SYDVDS. Trimming shortened V by 2 bases and J by 5 bases, and 8 bases separated the two germline ends. The CDR3 reads CASSLPGPNTLYF. The CDR3 bases that were read are TGTGCTAGCAGTTTACCGGGCCCAAACACCTTGTAC.

Regarding this clone: The gene names given are mouse names. The read terminates 1 residue before the CDR3 end, so the remaining end is supplied by the germline J gene. The chain links TRBV5 to TRBJ2-7; D gene unclear. V was pared by 4 bases and J by 1 base, with 14 bases between. CDR1 and CDR2 from the germline V gene are LGHNA and YNLKQL (reference sequence). This CDR3 comprises 15 residues. CDR3 region: CASSRETEGSYEQYF. The sequenced part of the CDR3 DNA is TGTGCCAGCAGCCGAGAAACTGAGGGTTCCTATGAACAGTAC.

Comment on this clone: Here the gene names and germline are mouse. The CDR3 end falls 1 residue outside the read, so it is completed with the germline J gene. The chain uses TRBV20 and TRBJ1-3, with TRBD1 matching over 12 bases. This CDR3 comprises 14 residues. V was clipped by 6 bases and J by 1 base; unmatched bases: 1. Germline values: CDR1 GFQATS, CDR2 STVNSAI. The sequenced CDR3 bases are TGTGGTGCCGGGACAGGGGGCTCTGGAAATACGCTCTAT. As protein: CGAGTGGSGNTLY. Given in full, the CDR3 is CGAGTGGSGNTLYF. Supplemented by reference TRBV20 and TRBJ1-3, the full variable domain reads GALVYQYPRRTICKSGTSMRMECQAVGFQATSVAWYRQSPQKTFELIALSTVNSAIKYEQNFTQEKFPISHPNLSFSSMTVLNAYLEDRGLYLCGAGTGGSGNTLYFGEGSRLIVV.

Concerning this clone itself: The germline and genes are mouse ones. The read terminates 1 residue ahead of where the CDR3 ends, so the germline J gene completes it. The rearrangement joins TRBV31 to TRBJ1-1, with D perhaps matching TRBD1 (5 bases). Germline V gene lookup returns CDR1 GKSSPN and CDR2 SITVG. CDR3 size: 14 residues. Trimming cost V 0 bases and J 3 bases, with 11 bases left between them. The CDR3 bases that were read are TGTGCCTGGAGTCTAGAGGGGCTGGACACAGAAGTCTTC. It encodes CAWSLEGLDTEVF. The full CDR3 reads CAWSLEGLDTEVFF.

With respect to this clone: Genes and germline are mouse. The read ends 1 residue before the CDR3 terminus; that terminus is restored from the germline J gene. This rearrangement joins TRBV31 to TRBJ1-6; D perhaps matches TRBD1 (5 bases). TRBJ1-6 is annotated as an ORF whose role is uncertain. CDR3 length equals 15 residues. Germline V gene data show CDR1 as GKSSPN and CDR2 as SITVG. V dropped 1 base and J dropped 2 bases, with 9 bases sitting between them. The covered CDR3 bases are TGTGCCTGGAGTCGGGGGGAGACCTATAATTCGCCCCTCTAC. Its protein is CAWSRGETYNSPLY. The whole CDR3 sequence is CAWSRGETYNSPLYF.

Worth noting for this clone: Gene names and germline match the mouse. Here the CDR3 reads CASSYGQDTQYF. The sequenced part of the CDR3 DNA is TGTGCTAGCAGTTACGGGCAAGACACCCAGTAC. The rearrangement links TRBV29 to TRBJ2-5; D unclear. The read gets to within 1 residue of the CDR3 end, and the germline J gene fills in the rest. Trimming shortened V by 4 bases and J by 3 bases, and 5 bases separated the two germline ends. Germline lookup yields CDR1 MSHET and CDR2 SYDVDS. CDR3 length equals 12 residues.

For this clone: Here the gene names and germline are mouse. The CDR3 is cut off 1 residue early in the read; its end comes from the germline J gene. V and J are TRBV2 and TRBJ2-5; D may be TRBD1 or TRBD2 (5 bases each). The CDR3 is 13 amino acids. The ends were cut back, 4 bases at V and 0 bases at J, with 5 bases in the middle. The germline V gene has CDR1 LGHNA and CDR2 YSYQKL. The CDR3 loop is CASSRGNQDTQYF. CDR3 DNA (partial): TGTGCCAGCAGCCGGGGGAACCAAGACACCCAGTAC. The variable domain in full, completed from reference TRBV2 and TRBJ2-5, reads DPKIIQKPKYLVAVTGSEKILICEQYLGHNAMYWYRQSAKKPLEFMFSYSYQKLMDNQTASSRFQPQSSKKNHLDLQITALKPDDSATYFCASSRGNQDTQYFGPGTRLLVL.

Comment on this clone: The gene names here belong to mouse. Read data end 1 residue before the CDR3 end; the end is taken from the germline J gene. The rearrangement uses TRBV2 and TRBJ2-7, with no clear D. This CDR3 is 15 amino acids long. Germline lookup yields CDR1 LGHNA and CDR2 YSYQKL. The V and J ends lost 0 bases and 0 bases respectively, with 9 bases between them. The CDR3 sequence: CASSQDWAVSYEQYF. The DNA read from the CDR3 is TGTGCCAGCAGCCAAGATTGGGCCGTCTCCTATGAACAGTAC.

About this clone itself: Genes and germline come from the mouse. The read comes to an end 1 residue before the CDR3 does, leaving the germline J gene to fill in the end. The V and J genes are TRBV19 and TRBJ2-4, with TRBD1 matching over 9 bases. Trimming took 4 bases from V and 6 from J; bases not matched to a gene: 3. Germline V gene data show CDR1 as FNHDT and CDR2 as SITEND (reference sequence). CDR3 length: 13 amino acids. The CDR3 bases that were read are TGTGCCAGCAGTTCCGGGACAGGGAACACCTTGTAC. It yields the protein CASSSGTGNTLY. The CDR3 in full is CASSSGTGNTLYF.

Only one count was recorded for this clone. Mouse gene names apply. The CDR3 goes on 1 residue after the read ends, and that part is filled in from the germline J gene. This sequence joins TRBV19 and TRBJ2-3; 9 positions agree with TRBD1. The germline V gene has CDR1 FNHDT and CDR2 SITEND (reference sequence). The CDR3 has 15 amino acids. V lost 4 bases, J lost 2 bases, and 5 bases stayed unmatched. CDR3 residues: CASSSQGAVAETLYF. CDR3 DNA, as far as it was read: TGTGCCAGCAGTTCACAGGGGGCCGTTGCAGAAACGCTGTAT.

Regarding this clone: Gene names and germline refer to mouse. The read terminates 1 residue before the CDR3 end, so the remaining end is supplied by the germline J gene. The chain employs TRBV13-3 and TRBJ1-4; no clear D. The CDR3 has 15 amino acids. Germline V gene sequence: CDR1 NNHDY, CDR2 SYVADS. V was shortened by 1 base and J by 0 bases, with 7 bases between the two germline ends. CDR3 protein: CASSDRAFSNERLFF. The sequenced CDR3 bases are TGTGCCAGCAGTGATAGGGCATTTTCCAACGAAAGATTATTT.

In regard to this clone: Gene names are the mouse ones. The read is 1 residue too short to cover the CDR3 end, so that end is filled in from the germline J gene. The rearrangement links TRBV14 to TRBJ2-1; perhaps TRBD1 as D (5 bases). The CDR3 length is 13 residues. With 2 bases removed from V and 3 bases from J, the gap between germline ends came to 6 bases. Germline CDR1 reads SGHDT; CDR2 reads FRDEAV. Incomplete CDR3 DNA: TGTGCCAGCAGTTTTCAGGGCTATGCTGAGCAGTTC. Protein: CASSFQGYAEQF. The full CDR3 reads CASSFQGYAEQFF.

Remarks on this clone: The gene symbols are mouse symbols. The CDR3 goes on 1 residue after the read ends, and that part is filled in from the germline J gene. The rearrangement links TRBV4 to TRBJ2-5, with TRBD2 matching over 8 bases. Germline V gene data show CDR1 as LGHDT and CDR2 as YNNKQL (reference sequence). The CDR3 is made up of 13 amino acids. The trim removed 5 bases at V and 2 bases at J, leaving 0 bases unmatched. CDR3 DNA (partial): TGTGCCAGCAGCACTGGGGGCCAAGACACCCAGTAC. Its protein product is CASSTGGQDTQY. The CDR3 in its entirety is CASSTGGQDTQYF.

This clone was detected only once. Genes here carry mouse names. The read stops 1 residue short of the end of the CDR3; the missing end is completed from the germline J gene. The chain links TRBV20 to TRBJ1-3; D might be TRBD1 (6 bases). Germline V lookup: CDR1 GFQATS, CDR2 STVNSAI. This CDR3 has 14 residues. Trimming cost V 6 bases and J 2 bases, with 14 bases left between them. CDR3 amino acids: CGAKVGGPGNTLYF. The sequenced CDR3 bases are TGTGGTGCGAAGGTTGGGGGGCCTGGAAATACGCTCTAT.

To note about this clone: The gene symbols are mouse symbols. The read terminates 1 residue before the CDR3 end, so the remaining end is supplied by the germline J gene. The genes are TRBV13-2 and TRBJ2-5, with 8 bases lining up with TRBD2. The CDR3 is 15 amino acids. V was clipped by 1 base and J by 10 bases; unmatched bases: 11. Germline V gene lookup returns CDR1 NNHNN and CDR2 SYGAGS (reference sequence). CDR3 bases read: TGTGCCAGCGGTGATAGGCTGGGGGGTCCAAGAGCCCAGTAC. Amino acid sequence: CASGDRLGGPRAQY. The full CDR3 protein reads CASGDRLGGPRAQYF.

With respect to this clone: Mouse germline and gene names are used. The DNA read from the CDR3 is TGTGCCAGCAGTATTGGCGCGGAGGGAGACACCCAGTAC. Translating gives CASSIGAEGDTQY. The entire CDR3 reads CASSIGAEGDTQYF. The chain joins TRBV19 to TRBJ2-5, with D uncertain. The read finishes 1 residue shy of the CDR3 end, and the germline J gene is used to complete it. This CDR3 contains 14 residues. CDR1 FNHDT and CDR2 SITEND come from the germline V gene (reference sequence). Trimming removed 2 bases from V and 5 bases from J, with 12 bases in between.

Concerning this clone: The germline and genes are mouse ones. The read gets to within 1 residue of the CDR3 end, and the germline J gene fills in the rest. The gene calls are TRBV13-2 and TRBJ2-5; the D is unclear. CDR3 length equals 14 residues. Trimming took off 3 bases at V and 2 bases at J, with 10 bases between the two ends. The germline V gene encodes CDR1 NNHNN and CDR2 SYGAGS (reference sequence). The CDR3 DNA, read in part, is TGTGCCAGCGGTGCGGTGGCGGGCCAAGACACCCAGTAC. It yields the protein CASGAVAGQDTQY. The entire CDR3 protein reads CASGAVAGQDTQYF.

Comment on this clone: All gene names here are mouse names. Read data end 1 residue before the CDR3 end; the end is taken from the germline J gene. The chain joins TRBV31 to TRBJ1-1, with 8 nucleotides matching TRBD1. J was trimmed by 4 bases and V by 5 bases; bases with no gene match: 3. The CDR3 extends over 12 amino acids. CDR1 and CDR2 (germline): GKSSPN, SITVG. CDR3 sequence: CAWGQGGTEVFF. Partial CDR3 DNA: TGTGCCTGGGGACAGGGAGGCACAGAAGTCTTC.